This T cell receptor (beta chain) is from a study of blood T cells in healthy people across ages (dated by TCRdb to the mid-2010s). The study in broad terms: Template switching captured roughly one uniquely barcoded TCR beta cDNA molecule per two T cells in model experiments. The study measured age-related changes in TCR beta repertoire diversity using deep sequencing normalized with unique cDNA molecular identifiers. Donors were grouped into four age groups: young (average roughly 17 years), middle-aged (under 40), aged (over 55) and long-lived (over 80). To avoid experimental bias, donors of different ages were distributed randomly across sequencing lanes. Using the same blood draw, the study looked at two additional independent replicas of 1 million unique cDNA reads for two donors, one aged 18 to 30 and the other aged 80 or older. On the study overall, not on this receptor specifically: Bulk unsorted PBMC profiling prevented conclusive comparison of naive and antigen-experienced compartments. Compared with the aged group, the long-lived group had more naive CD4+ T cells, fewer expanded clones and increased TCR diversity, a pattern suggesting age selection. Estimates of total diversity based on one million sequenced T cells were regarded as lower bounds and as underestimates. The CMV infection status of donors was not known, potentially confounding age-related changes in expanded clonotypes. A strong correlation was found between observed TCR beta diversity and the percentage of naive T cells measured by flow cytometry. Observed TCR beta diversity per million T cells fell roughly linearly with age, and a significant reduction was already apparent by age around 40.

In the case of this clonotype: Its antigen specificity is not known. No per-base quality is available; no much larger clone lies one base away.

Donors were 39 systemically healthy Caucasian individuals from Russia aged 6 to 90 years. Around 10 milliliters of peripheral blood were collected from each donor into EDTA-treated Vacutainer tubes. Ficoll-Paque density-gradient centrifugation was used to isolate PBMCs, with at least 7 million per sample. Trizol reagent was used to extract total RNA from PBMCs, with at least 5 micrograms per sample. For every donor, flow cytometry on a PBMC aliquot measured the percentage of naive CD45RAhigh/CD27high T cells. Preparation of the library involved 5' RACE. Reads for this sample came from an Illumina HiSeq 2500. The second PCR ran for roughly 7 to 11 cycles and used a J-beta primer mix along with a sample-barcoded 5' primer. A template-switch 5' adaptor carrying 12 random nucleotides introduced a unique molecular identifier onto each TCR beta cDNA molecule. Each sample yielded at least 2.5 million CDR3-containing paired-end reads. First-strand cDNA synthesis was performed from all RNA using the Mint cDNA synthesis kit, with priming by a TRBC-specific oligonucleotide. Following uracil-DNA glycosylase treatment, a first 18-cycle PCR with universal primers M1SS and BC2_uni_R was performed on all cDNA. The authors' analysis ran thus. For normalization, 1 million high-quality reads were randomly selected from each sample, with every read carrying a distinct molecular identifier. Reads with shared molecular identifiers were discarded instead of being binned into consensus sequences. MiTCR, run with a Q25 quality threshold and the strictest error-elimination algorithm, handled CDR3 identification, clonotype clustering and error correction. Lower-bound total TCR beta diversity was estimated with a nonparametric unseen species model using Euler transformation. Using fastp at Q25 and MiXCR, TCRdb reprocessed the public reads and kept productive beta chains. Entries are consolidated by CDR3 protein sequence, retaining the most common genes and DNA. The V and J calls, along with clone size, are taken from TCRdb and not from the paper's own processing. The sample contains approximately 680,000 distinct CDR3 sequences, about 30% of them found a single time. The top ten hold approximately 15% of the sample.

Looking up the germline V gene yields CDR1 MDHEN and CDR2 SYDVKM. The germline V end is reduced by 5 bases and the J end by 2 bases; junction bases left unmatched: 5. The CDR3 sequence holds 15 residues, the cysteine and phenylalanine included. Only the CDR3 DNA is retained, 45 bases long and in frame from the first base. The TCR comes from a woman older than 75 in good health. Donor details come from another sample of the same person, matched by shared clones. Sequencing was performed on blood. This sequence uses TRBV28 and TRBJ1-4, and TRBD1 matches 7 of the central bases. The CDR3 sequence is CASSRAGGTNEKLFF. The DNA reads TGTGCCAGCAGTCGAGCAGGGGGGACTAATGAAAAACTGTTTTTT.